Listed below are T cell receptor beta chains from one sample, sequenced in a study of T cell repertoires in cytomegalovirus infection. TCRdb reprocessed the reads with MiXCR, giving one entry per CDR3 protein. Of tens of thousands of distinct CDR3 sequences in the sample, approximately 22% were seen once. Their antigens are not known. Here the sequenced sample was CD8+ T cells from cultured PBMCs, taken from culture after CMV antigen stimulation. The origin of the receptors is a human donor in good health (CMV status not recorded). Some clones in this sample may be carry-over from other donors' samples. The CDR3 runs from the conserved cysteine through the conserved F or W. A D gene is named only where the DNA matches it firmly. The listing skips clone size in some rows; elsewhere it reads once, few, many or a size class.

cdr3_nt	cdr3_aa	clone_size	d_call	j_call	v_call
TGTGCCAGCAGCTTATCTGGAGCGGGGTATGGGTACACCTTC	CASSLSGAGYGYTF	-	-	TRBJ1-2	TRBV5-4
TGTGCCAGCAGCTTTACTCAGGGGTCAGGAGATACGCAGTATTTT	CASSFTQGSGDTQYF	-	-	TRBJ2-3	TRBV7-3
TGTGCCATCAGTGCGGGGGATACGCAGTATTTT	CAISAGDTQYF	few	-	TRBJ2-3	TRBV10-3
TGTGCCATCGGGTTCTACGAGCAGTACTTC	CAIGFYEQYF	few	-	TRBJ2-7	TRBV10-3
TGTGCCAGCAGACCTCCTAGCGGGGTCACAGATACGCAGTATTTT	CASRPPSGVTDTQYF	-	TRBD2	TRBJ2-3	TRBV7-9
TGTGCCAGCAGACTAAAGGGGGCCCGGGACACTGAAGCTTTCTTT	CASRLKGARDTEAFF	few	TRBD1	TRBJ1-1	TRBV6-6
TGTGCTAGTGGTAGGGATAATCCCGGCTACGAGCAGTACTTC	CASGRDNPGYEQYF	-	-	TRBJ2-7	TRBV12-5
TGTGCCAGCAGCTTAGTGGCCCCCTCCTACGAGCAGTACTTC	CASSLVAPSYEQYF	many	-	TRBJ2-7	TRBV7-2
TGTGCCAGCAGCGTAGGCGAAGGGCCGGGTCAGCCCCAGCATTTT	CASSVGEGPGQPQHF	many	-	TRBJ1-5	TRBV9
TGTGCCAGCAGCTTACTGACAGGGGTTGGGAACACTGAAGCTTTCTTT	CASSLLTGVGNTEAFF	-	TRBD1	TRBJ1-1	TRBV7-6
TGTGCCAGCAGTTACGGCCCCACCGGGGAGCTGTTTTTT	CASSYGPTGELFF	-	-	TRBJ2-2	TRBV6-2/TRBV6-3
TGTGCCAGCAGCTTAGAACTAGCGGGGGGGCCTTTGAATGAGCAGTTCTTC	CASSLELAGGPLNEQFF	few	TRBD2	TRBJ2-1	TRBV7-2
TGTGCCAGCAGTTACCTGGGACTAGCAACAGATACGCAGTATTTT	CASSYLGLATDTQYF	-	TRBD2	TRBJ2-3	TRBV6-2/TRBV6-3
TGTGCCAGCAGTCACGAGACAGGGCCGGGAACTGAAGCTTTCTTT	CASSHETGPGTEAFF	few	TRBD1	TRBJ1-1	TRBV6-5
TGTGCCAGCAGCGAAACGGGACTAAACTATGGCTACACCTTC	CASSETGLNYGYTF	-	-	TRBJ1-2	TRBV27
TGTGCCAGCAGCTTAAACCCTTCAGGGGGACGCACAGATACGCAGTATTTT	CASSLNPSGGRTDTQYF	-	TRBD1	TRBJ2-3	TRBV7-3
TGTGCCACAGGCCTCTCTGGGGCCAACGGCCTGACTTTC	CATGLSGANGLTF	-	-	TRBJ2-6	TRBV6-2/TRBV6-3
TGTGCCAGCAGCTCAGGTGGGGTAGAAGCTTTCTTT	CASSSGGVEAFF	many	-	TRBJ1-1	TRBV7-9
TGTGCCAGCAGCTTGGCCCCAGAGGGCTATGGCTACACCTTC	CASSLAPEGYGYTF	few	-	TRBJ1-2	TRBV5-5
TGCGCCAGCAGGCCAGAGGGAAACTTCTACGAGCAGTACTTC	CASRPEGNFYEQYF	-	-	TRBJ2-7	TRBV4-1
TGTGCCAGCGGCCCGGGGCCCGCAGGCTCCTACGAGCAGTACTTC	CASGPGPAGSYEQYF	-	-	TRBJ2-7	TRBV7-3
TGTGCCAGCAGCTCGCGGGGGGAACTATGGGATGAGCAGTTCTTC	CASSSRGELWDEQFF	few	TRBD2	TRBJ2-1	TRBV7-2
TGTGCCAGCAGACCTATCGAGACAGGGTCCCAGCATTTT	CASRPIETGSQHF	-	TRBD1	TRBJ1-5	TRBV6-2/TRBV6-3
TGTGCCAGCAGTTACTCTAGCGGGGACTCCTACGAGCAGTACTTC	CASSYSSGDSYEQYF	few	TRBD2	TRBJ2-7	TRBV28
TGTGCCAGCAGCTCAGATCAAGGACAGTTGGATTCACCCCTCCACTTT	CASSSDQGQLDSPLHF	many	-	TRBJ1-6	TRBV7-9
TGTGCCAGCAGTTTTGGTAGCGGGGGGCCACAGGAGACCCAGTACTTC	CASSFGSGGPQETQYF	-	TRBD2	TRBJ2-5	TRBV27
TGTGCCAGCAGTTCCTTAGGGGGGGGGGTCACTGAAGCTTTCTTT	CASSSLGGGVTEAFF	-	-	TRBJ1-1	TRBV6-8
TGTGCCACCAGTGATTTGGGCGGTAACACAGATACGCAGTATTTT	CATSDLGGNTDTQYF	-	-	TRBJ2-3	TRBV24-1
TGTGCCAGCAGGTCGGACAGGGCTCGAACTGAAGCTTTCTTT	CASRSDRARTEAFF	few	TRBD1	TRBJ1-1	TRBV11-2
TGTGCCAGCAGCTTAGAGGCTATTTCAGCCCGAAATCAGCCCCAGCATTTT	CASSLEAISARNQPQHF	-	-	TRBJ1-5	TRBV7-8
TGCAGTGCTAACCCCAGGGACAGACGAAACAATGAGCAGTTCTTC	CSANPRDRRNNEQFF	-	TRBD1	TRBJ2-1	TRBV20-1
TGTGCCAGCAGTTCCCCTAGGGGGTTCTCTGGAAACACCATATATTTT	CASSSPRGFSGNTIYF	few	-	TRBJ1-3	TRBV7-2
TGTGCCAGCAGCTTATCCCCAGAACAGCCCCAGCATTTT	CASSLSPEQPQHF	few	-	TRBJ1-5	TRBV7-6
TGTGCCAGCAGTGAAGACGGGGGTCTAAACACTGAAGCTTTCTTT	CASSEDGGLNTEAFF	-	-	TRBJ1-1	TRBV6-1
TGTGCCAGCAGATACAGGGACCACAATCAGCCCCAGCATTTT	CASRYRDHNQPQHF	-	-	TRBJ1-5	TRBV6-2/TRBV6-3
TGTGCCATCAGGGGAGATATAGGGTTCGAGCAGTACTTC	CAIRGDIGFEQYF	-	-	TRBJ2-7	TRBV10-3
TGTGCCAGCAGCCCCTGGACACGTAATGGCTACACCTTC	CASSPWTRNGYTF	-	-	TRBJ1-2	TRBV7-2